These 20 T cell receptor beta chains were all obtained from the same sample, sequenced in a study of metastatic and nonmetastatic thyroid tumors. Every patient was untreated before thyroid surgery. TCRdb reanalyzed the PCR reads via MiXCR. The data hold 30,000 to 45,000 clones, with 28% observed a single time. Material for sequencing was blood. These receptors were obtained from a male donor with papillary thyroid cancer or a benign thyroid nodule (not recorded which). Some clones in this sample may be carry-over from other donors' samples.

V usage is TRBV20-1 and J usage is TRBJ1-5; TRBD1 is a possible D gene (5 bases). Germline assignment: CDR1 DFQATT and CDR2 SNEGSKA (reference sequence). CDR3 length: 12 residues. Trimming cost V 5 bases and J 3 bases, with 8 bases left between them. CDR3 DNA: TGCAGTGCTCGGGACTCCAATCAGCCCCAGCATTTT. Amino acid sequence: CSARDSNQPQHF.

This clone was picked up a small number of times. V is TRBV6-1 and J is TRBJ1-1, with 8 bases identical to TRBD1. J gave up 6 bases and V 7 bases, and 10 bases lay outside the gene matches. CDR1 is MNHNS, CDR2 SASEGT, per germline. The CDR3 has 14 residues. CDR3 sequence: CASIREQGVAEAFF. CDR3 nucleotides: TGTGCCAGCATTAGGGAACAGGGGGTCGCTGAAGCTTTCTTT.

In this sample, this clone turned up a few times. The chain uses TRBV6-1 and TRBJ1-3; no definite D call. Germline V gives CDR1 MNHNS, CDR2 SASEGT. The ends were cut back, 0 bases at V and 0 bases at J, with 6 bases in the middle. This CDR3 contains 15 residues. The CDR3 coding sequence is TGTGCCAGCAGTGAAGCCCCAAGCTCTGGAAACACCATATATTTT. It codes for CASSEAPSSGNTIYF.

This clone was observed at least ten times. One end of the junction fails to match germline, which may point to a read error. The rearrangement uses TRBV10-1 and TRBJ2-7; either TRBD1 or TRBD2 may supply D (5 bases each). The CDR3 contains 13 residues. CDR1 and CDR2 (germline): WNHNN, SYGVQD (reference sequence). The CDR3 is CASSEGTLYEQHF. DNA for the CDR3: TGCGCCAGCAGTGAAGGGACCTTATACGAGCAGCACTTC.

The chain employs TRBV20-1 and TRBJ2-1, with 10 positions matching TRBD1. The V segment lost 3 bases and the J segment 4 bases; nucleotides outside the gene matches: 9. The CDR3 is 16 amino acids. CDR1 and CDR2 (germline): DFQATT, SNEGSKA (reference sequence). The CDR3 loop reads CSARNTGTGEYNEQFF. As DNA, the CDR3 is TGCAGTGCTAGGAATACCGGGACAGGGGAATACAATGAGCAGTTCTTC.

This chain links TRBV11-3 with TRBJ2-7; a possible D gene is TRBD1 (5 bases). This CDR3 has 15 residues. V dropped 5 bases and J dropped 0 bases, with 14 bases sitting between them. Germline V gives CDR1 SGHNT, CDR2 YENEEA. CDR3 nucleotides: TGTGCCAGCAGCACAGCGACAGTAAACTCCTACGAGCAGTACTTC. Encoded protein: CASSTATVNSYEQYF.

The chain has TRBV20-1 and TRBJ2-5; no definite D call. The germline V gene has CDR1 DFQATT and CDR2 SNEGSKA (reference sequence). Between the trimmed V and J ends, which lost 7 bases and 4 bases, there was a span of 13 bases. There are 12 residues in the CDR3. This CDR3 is CSGEPDGETQYF. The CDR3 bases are TGCAGTGGCGAACCGGACGGAGAGACCCAGTACTTC.

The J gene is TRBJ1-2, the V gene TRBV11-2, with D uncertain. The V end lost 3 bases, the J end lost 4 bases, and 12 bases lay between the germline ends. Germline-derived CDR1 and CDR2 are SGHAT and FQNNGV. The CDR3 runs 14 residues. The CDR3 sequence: CASSFQEAIYGYTF. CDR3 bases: TGTGCCAGCAGCTTTCAGGAAGCTATCTATGGCTACACCTTC.

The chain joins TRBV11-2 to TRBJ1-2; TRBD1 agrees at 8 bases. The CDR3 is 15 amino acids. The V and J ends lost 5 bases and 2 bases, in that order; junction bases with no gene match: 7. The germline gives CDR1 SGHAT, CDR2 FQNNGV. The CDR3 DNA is TGTGCCAGCAGCCCTCGGACAGGGCGCAACTATGGCTACACCTTC. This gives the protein CASSPRTGRNYGYTF.

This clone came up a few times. DNA for the CDR3: TGTGCCAGCATCGAAATAGTGGACACTGAAGCTTTCTTT. This encodes CASIEIVDTEAFF. This chain links TRBV2 with TRBJ1-1; D call uncertain. Germline CDR1 and CDR2: SNHLY and FYNNEI. The CDR3 is 13 amino acids. Trimming removed 7 bases from V and 3 bases from J, with 12 bases in between.

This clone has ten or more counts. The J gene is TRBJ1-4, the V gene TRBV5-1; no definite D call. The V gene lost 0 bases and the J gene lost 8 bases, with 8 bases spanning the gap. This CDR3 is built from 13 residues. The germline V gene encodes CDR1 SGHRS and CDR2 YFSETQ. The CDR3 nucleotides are TGCGCCAGCAGCTTGGGGCAGAAAGAAAAACTGTTTTTT. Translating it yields CASSLGQKEKLFF.

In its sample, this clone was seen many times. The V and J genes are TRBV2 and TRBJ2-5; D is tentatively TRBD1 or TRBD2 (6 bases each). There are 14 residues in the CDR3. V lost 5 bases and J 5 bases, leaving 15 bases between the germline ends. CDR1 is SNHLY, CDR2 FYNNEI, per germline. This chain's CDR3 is CASSPPGAGETQYF. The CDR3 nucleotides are TGTGCCAGCAGTCCCCCGGGGGCGGGTGAGACCCAGTACTTC.

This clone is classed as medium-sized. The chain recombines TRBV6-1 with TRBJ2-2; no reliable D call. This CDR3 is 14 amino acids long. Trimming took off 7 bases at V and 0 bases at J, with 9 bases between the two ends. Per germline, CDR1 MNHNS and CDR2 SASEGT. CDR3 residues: CASKWGTNTGELFF. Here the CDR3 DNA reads TGTGCCAGCAAATGGGGTACGAACACCGGGGAGCTGTTTTTT.

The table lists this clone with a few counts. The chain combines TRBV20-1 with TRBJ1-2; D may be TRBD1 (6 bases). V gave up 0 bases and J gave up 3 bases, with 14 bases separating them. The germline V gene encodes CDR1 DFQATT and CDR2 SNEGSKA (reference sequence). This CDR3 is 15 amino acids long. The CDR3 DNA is TGCAGTGCTAGAGATCTGGGAGGGGGGTACTATGGCTACACCTTC. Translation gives CSARDLGGGYYGYTF.

CDR3 protein: CASSPQVQESYEQYF. CDR3 DNA sequence: TGTGCCAGCAGTCCTCAAGTACAGGAGTCCTACGAGCAGTACTTC. This chain joins TRBV6-2 or TRBV6-3 and TRBJ2-7; D is possibly TRBD1 (5 bases). Trimming took 5 bases from V and 1 from J, leaving 15 bases between them. The CDR3 consists of 15 residues. CDR1 is MNHEY, CDR2 SVGEGT, per germline.

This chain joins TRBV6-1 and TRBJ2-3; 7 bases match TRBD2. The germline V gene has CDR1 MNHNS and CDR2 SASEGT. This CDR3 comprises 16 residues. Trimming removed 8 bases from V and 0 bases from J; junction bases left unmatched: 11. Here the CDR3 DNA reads TGTGCCAGCTCCTCCACCCTAGCGGCTAGCACAGATACGCAGTATTTT. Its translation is CASSSTLAASTDTQYF.

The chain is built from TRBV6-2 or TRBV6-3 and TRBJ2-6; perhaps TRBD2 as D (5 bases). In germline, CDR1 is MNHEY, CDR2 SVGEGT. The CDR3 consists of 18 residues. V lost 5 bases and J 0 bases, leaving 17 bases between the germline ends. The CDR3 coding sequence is TGTGCCAGCAGTAGCGCCCCTGGAACTAGCTCTGGGGCCAACGTCCTGACTTTC. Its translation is CASSSAPGTSSGANVLTF.

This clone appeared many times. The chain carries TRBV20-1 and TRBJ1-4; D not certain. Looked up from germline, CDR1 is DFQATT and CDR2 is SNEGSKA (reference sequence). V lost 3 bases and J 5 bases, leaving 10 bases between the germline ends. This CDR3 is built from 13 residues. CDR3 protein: CSARGSSNEKLFF. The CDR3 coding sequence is TGCAGTGCTAGGGGTAGCTCAAATGAAAAACTGTTTTTT.

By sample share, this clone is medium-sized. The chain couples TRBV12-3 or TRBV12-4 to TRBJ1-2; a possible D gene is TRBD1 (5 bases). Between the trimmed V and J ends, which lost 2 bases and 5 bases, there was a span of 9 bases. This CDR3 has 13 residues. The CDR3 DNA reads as TGTGCCAGCAGTTTACTGGGGGGGTATGGCTACACCTTC. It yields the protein CASSLLGGYGYTF.

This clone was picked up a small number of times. CDR3: CASSLLPGQGVAKQYF. As DNA, the CDR3 is TGTGCCAGCAGTCTCCTACCGGGACAGGGCGTAGCAAAGCAGTACTTC. This chain joins TRBV28 and TRBJ2-7, with 9 bases aligning to TRBD1. V lost 5 bases, J lost 8 bases, and 16 bases stayed unmatched. CDR1 and CDR2 from the germline V gene are MDHEN and SYDVKM. The CDR3 runs to 16 residues.